This TCR beta chain was sequenced for a study of blood T cell repertoires in COVID-19. The overall study: The study drew acute and convalescent COVID-19 samples from the United States, Italy and Spain. T cells, B-cell-depleted T cells, or PBMCs supplied cDNA or gDNA.

Original analysis: Amplification from reference gene primers served as the basis for estimated nucleated cell counts. Using immunoSEQ multiplex PCR, the repertoire was profiled, and TCRdb retains in-frame clones only, with some absent. The DNA gave D and trimming, while V, J and clone size come from that table. The sample shows under 150,000 clones, roughly 90% of them seen only once. The CDR3 runs 14 residues. The J gene is TRBJ1-2, the V gene TRBV21-1. TRBV21-1 is designated a pseudogene. This TCR derives from a man aged 45 to 65 with active or convalescent COVID-19. Sequenced: peripheral blood. CDR3 region: CASRKGGVHYGYTF. The DNA for the CDR3 is TGTGCCAGCAGGAAGGGGGGGGTCCACTATGGCTACACCTTC.